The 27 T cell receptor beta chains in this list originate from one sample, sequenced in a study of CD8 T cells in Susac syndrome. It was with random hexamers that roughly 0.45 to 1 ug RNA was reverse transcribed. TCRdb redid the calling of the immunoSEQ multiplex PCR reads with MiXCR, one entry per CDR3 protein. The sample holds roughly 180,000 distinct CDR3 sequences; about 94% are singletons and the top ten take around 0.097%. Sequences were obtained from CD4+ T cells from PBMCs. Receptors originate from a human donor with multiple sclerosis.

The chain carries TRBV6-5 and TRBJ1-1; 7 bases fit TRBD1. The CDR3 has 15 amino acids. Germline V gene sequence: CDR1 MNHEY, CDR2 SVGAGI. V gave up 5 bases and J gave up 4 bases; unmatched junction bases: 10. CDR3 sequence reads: CASSHTGAMSTEAFF. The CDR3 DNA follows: TGTGCCAGCAGTCACACAGGGGCCATGAGCACTGAAGCTTTCTTT.

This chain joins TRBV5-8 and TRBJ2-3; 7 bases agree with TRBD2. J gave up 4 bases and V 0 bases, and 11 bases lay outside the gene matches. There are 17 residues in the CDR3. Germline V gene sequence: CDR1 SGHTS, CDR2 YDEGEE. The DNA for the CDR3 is TGTGCCAGCAGCTTGGCCTCTAGCGGCCGAGGGGCAGATACGCAGTATTTT. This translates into CASSLASSGRGADTQYF.

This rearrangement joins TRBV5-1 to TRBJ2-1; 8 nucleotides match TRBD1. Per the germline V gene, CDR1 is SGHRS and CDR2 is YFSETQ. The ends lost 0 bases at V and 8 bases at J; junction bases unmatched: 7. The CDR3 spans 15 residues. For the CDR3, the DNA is TGCGCCAGCAGCTTGGGGGCAGGGGGCATCGATGAGCAGTTCTTC. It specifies CASSLGAGGIDEQFF.

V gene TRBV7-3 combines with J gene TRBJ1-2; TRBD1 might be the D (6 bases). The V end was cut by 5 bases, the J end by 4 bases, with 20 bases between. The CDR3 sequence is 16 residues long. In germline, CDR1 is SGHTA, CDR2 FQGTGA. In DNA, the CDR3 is TGTGCCAGCAGCCCCTCGAGGGGGGACCCGTTCTATGGCTACACCTTC. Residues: CASSPSRGDPFYGYTF.

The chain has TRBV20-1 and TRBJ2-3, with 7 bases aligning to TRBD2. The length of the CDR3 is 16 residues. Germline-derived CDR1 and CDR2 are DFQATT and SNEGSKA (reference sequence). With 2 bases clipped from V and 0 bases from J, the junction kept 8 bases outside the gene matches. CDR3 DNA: TGCAGTGCTAGACCCCGGGCTAGCGGAAGCACAGATACGCAGTATTTT. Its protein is CSARPRASGSTDTQYF.

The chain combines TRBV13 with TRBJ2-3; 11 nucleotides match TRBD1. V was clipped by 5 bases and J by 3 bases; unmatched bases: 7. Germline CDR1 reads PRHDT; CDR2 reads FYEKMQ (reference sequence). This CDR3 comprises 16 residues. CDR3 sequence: CASSRKDRGRTDTQYF. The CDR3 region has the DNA TGTGCCAGCAGCAGGAAGGACAGGGGGCGGACAGATACGCAGTATTTT. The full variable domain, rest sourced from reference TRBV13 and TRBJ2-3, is AAGVIQSPRHLIKEKRETATLKCYPIPRHDTVYWYQQGPGQDPQFLISFYEKMQSDKGSIPDRFSAQQFSDYHSELNMSSLELGDSALYFCASSRKDRGRTDTQYFGPGTRLTVL.

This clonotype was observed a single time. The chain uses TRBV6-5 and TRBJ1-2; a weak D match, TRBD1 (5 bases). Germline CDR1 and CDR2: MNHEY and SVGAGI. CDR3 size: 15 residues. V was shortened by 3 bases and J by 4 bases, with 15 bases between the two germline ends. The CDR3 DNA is TGTGCCAGCAGTTATTCCGCCGGGGGTCCCTATGGCTACACCTTC. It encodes CASSYSAGGPYGYTF.

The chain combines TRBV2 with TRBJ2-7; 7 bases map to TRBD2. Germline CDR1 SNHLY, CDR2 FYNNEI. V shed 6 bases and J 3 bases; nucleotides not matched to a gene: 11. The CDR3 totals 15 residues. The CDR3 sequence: CASRTPAGMGYEQYF. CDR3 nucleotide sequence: TGTGCCAGCAGGACCCCAGCGGGGATGGGCTACGAGCAGTACTTC.

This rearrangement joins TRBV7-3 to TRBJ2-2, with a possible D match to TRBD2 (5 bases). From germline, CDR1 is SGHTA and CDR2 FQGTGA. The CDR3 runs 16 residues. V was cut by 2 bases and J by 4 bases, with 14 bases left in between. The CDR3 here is CASSLLPGSSTGELFF. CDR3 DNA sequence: TGTGCCAGCAGCTTACTCCCGGGGTCGAGCACCGGGGAGCTGTTTTTT.

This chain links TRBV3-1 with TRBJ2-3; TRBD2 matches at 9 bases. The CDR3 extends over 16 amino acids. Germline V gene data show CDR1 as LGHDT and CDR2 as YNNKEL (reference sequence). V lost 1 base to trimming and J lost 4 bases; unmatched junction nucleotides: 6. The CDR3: CASSQAIAGASDTQYF. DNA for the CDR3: TGTGCCAGCAGCCAAGCAATAGCGGGAGCTTCAGATACGCAGTATTTT.

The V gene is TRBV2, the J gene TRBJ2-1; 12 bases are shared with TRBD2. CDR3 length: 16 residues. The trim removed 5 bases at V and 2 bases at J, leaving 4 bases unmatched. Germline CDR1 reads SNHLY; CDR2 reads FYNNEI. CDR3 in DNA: TGTGCCAGCAGTACCTCTAGCGGGAGGGCCTACAATGAGCAGTTCTTC. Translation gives CASSTSSGRAYNEQFF. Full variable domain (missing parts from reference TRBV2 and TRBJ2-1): EPEVTQTPSHQVTQMGQEVILRCVPISNHLYFYWYRQILGQKVEFLVSFYNNEISEKSEIFDDQFSVERPDGSNFTLKIRSTKLEDSAMYFCASSTSSGRAYNEQFFGPGTRLTVL.

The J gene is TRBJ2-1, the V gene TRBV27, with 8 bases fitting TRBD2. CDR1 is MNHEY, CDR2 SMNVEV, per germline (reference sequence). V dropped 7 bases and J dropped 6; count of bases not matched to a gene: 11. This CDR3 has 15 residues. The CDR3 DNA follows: TGTGCCAGCACTTCAGTGAAAAGCGGGAGCAATGAGCAGTTCTTC. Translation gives CASTSVKSGSNEQFF.

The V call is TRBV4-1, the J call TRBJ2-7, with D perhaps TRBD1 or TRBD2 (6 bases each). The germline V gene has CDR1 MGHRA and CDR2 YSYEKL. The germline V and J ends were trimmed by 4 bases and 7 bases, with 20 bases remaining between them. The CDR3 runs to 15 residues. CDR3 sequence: CASSPRGQDLFEQYF. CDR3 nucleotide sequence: TGCGCCAGCAGCCCCCGGGGGCAGGACCTCTTTGAGCAGTACTTC.

In DNA form, the CDR3 reads TGTGCCAGCAGTATTGGGGCGCCGTCGTACTTC. Amino acid sequence: CASSIGAPSYF. This sequence joins TRBV6-5 and TRBJ2-5, with D possibly TRBD1 on 5 matching bases. The CDR3 length is 11 residues. Germline V CDR1 and CDR2: MNHEY, SVGAGI. The V end was cut by 5 bases, the J end by 13 bases, with 14 bases between.

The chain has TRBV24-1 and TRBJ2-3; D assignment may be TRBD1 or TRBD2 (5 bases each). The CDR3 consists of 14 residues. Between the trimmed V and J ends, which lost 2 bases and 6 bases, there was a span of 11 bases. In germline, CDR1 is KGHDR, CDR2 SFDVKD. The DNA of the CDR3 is TGTGCCACCAGTGATTCGGGACGGCGCGATACGCAGTATTTT. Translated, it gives CATSDSGRRDTQYF.

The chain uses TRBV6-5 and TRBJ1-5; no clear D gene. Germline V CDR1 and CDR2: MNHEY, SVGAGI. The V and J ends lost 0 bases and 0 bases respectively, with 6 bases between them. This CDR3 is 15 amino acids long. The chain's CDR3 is CASSYSSNSNQPQHF. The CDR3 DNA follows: TGTGCCAGCAGTTACTCGAGTAATAGCAATCAGCCCCAGCATTTT.

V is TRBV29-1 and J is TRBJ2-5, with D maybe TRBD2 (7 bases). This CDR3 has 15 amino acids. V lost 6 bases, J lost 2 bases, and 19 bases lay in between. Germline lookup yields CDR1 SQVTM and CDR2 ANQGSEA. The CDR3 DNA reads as TGCAGCGTGATACTGGGGGCGGGGGCACAAGAGACCCAGTACTTC. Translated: CSVILGAGAQETQYF.

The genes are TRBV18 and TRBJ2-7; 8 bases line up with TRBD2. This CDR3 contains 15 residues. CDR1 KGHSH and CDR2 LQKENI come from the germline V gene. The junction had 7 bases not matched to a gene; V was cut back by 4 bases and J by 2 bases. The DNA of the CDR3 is TGTGCCAGCTCACTCGGGAGGGCCCCAACCTACGAGCAGTACTTC. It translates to CASSLGRAPTYEQYF.

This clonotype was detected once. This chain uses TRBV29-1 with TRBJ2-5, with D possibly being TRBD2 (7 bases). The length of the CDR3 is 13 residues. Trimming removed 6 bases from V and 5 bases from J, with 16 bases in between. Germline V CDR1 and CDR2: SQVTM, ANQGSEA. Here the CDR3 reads CSVAGGQGETQYF. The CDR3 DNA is TGCAGCGTGGCCGGGGGGCAGGGGGAGACCCAGTACTTC.

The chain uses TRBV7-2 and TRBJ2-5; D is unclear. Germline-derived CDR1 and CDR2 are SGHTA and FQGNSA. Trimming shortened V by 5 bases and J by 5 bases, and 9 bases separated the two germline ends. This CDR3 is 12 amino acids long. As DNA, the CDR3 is TGTGCCAGCAGCCGTACTGATGAGACCCAGTACTTC. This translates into CASSRTDETQYF. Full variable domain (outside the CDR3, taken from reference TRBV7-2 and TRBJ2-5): GAGVSQSPSNKVTEKGKDVELRCDPISGHTALYWYRQSLGQGLEFLIYFQGNSAPDKSGLPSDRFSAERTGGSVSTLTIQRTQQEDSAVYLCASSRTDETQYFGPGTRLLVL.

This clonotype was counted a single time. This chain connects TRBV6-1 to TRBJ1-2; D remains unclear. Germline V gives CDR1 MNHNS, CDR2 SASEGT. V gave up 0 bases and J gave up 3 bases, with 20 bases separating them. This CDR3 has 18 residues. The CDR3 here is CASSEALNFEAAYYGYTF. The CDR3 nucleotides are TGTGCCAGCAGTGAAGCGTTGAATTTCGAAGCAGCCTACTATGGCTACACCTTC.

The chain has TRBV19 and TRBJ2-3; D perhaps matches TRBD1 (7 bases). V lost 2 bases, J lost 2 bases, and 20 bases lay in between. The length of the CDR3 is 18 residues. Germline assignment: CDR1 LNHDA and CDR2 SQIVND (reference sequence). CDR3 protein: CASSITRGGQANTDTQYF. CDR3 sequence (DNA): TGTGCCAGTAGTATAACAAGGGGAGGACAGGCGAACACAGATACGCAGTATTTT.

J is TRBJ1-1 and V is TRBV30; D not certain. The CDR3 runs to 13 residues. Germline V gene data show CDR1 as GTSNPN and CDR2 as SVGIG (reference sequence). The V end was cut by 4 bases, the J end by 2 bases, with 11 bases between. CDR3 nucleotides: TGTGCCTGGAACCCGGACGGTAACACTGAAGCTTTCTTT. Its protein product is CAWNPDGNTEAFF.

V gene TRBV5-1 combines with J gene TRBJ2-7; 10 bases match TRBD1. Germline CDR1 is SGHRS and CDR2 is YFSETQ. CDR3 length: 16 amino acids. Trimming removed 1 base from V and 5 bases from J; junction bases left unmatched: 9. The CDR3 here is CASSLPRGQGIDEQYF. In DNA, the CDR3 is TGCGCCAGCAGCTTGCCTCGGGGACAGGGGATCGACGAGCAGTACTTC.

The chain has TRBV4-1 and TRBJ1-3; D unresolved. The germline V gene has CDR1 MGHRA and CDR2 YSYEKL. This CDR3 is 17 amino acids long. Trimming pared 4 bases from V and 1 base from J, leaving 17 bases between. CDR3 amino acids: CASSRSPKADSGNTIYF. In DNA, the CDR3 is TGCGCCAGCAGCCGAAGCCCGAAAGCGGATTCTGGAAACACCATATATTTT.

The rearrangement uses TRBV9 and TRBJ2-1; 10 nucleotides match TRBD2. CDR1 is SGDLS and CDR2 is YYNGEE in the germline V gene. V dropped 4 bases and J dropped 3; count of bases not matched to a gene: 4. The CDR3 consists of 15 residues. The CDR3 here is CASSLAGGYYNEQFF. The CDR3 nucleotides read TGTGCCAGCAGCTTAGCGGGGGGTTACTACAATGAGCAGTTCTTC.

In nucleotides, the CDR3 is TGTGCCAGCAGGGGCCAGGGGCAGGCCTATGGCTACACCTTC. It translates to CASRGQGQAYGYTF. The rearrangement links TRBV28 to TRBJ1-2; weak D call: TRBD1 (6 bases). Trimming shortened V by 6 bases and J by 4 bases, and 15 bases separated the two germline ends. Germline-derived CDR1 and CDR2 are MDHEN and SYDVKM. CDR3 length: 14 amino acids.